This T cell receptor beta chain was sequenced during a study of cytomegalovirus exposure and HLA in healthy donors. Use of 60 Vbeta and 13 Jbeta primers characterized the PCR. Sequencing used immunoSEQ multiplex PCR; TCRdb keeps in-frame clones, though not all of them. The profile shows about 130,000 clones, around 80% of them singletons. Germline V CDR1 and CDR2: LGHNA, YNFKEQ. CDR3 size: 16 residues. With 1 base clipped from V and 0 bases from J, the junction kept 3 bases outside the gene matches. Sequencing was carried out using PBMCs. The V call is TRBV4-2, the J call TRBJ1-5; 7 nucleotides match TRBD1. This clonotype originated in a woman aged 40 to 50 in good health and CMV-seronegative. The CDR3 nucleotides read TGTGCCAGCAGCCAAGCGAACAGGGGTAGCAATCAGCCCCAGCATTTT. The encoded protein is CASSQANRGSNQPQHF.